This paragraph reports one TCR beta chain. Its antigen is unknown. This sample was included in a study of vaccination and CD4 T cells after COVID-19. CDR1 is MNHEY, CDR2 SVGEGT, per germline. The CDR3 contains 15 residues. The V and J ends lost 5 bases and 0 bases, in that order; junction bases with no gene match: 4. Treatment described: approximately nine-day PBMC culture with coronavirus spike peptide pools or control peptides (ViraFEST assay). Oncomine TCR Beta short-read sequencing was applied to DNA from cultured CD4+ T cells. TCRdb itself ran the PCR reads through MiXCR, one entry per CDR3 protein. Of 25,000 or so distinct CDR3 sequences listed, 40% to 50% are singletons.

The chain joins TRBV6-2 or TRBV6-3 to TRBJ2-3; 8 bases are shared with TRBD1. The source is a human donor who received a COVID-19 vaccine. The source was CD4+ T cells from blood, cultured in vitro, collected before SARS-CoV-2 vaccination. CDR3 loop: CASSRDRGSTDTQYF. DNA of the CDR3: TGTGCCAGCAGTAGAGACAGGGGCAGCACAGATACGCAGTATTTT.